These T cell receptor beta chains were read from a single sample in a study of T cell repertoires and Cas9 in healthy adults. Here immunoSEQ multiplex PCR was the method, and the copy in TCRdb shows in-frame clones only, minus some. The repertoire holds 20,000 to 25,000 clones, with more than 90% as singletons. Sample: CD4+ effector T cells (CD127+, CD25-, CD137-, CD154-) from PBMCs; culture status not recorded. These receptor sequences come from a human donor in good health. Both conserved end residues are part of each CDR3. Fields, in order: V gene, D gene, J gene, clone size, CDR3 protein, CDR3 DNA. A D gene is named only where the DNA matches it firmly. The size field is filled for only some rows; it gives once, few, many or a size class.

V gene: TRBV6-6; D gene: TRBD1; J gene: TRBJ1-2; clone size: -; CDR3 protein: CASSWTGAVNYGYTF; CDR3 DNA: TGTGCCAGCAGTTGGACAGGGGCCGTAAACTATGGCTACACCTTC
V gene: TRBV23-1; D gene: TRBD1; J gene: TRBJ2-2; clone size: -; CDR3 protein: CASSRLRPSGTGKDTGELFF; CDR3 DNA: TGCGCCAGCAGTCGCTTACGACCCTCCGGGACAGGGAAGGACACCGGGGAGCTGTTTTTT
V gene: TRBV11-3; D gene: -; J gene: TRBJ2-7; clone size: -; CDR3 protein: CASSLAVYDEQYF; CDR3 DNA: TGTGCCAGCAGCTTAGCCGTGTACGACGAGCAGTACTTC
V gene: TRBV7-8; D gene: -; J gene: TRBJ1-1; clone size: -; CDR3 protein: CAGRAGSDTEAFF; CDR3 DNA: TGTGCCGGCCGAGCCGGCTCGGACACTGAAGCTTTCTTT
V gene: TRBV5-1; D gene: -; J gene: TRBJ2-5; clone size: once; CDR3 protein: CASSWGQETQYF; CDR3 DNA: TGCGCCAGCAGCTGGGGGCAAGAGACCCAGTACTTC
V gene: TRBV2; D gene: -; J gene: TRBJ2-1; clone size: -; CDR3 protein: CASSQRRGGRYEQFF; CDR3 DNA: TGTGCCAGTTCCCAAAGGAGGGGGGGCCGTTATGAGCAGTTCTTC
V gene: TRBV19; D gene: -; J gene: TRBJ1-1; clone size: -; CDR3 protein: CASSTVQGTEAFF; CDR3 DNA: TGTGCCAGTAGTACAGTCCAGGGAACTGAAGCTTTCTTT
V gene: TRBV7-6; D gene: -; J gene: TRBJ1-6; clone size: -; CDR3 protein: CASSLSQGRGNSPLHF; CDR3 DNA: TGTGCCAGCAGCTTAAGTCAGGGGCGCGGAAATTCACCCCTCCACTTT
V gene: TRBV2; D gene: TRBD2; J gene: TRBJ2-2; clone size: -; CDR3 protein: CASSMRGGTGELFF; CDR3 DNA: TGTGCCAGCTCTATGCGGGGGGGAACCGGGGAGCTGTTTTTT
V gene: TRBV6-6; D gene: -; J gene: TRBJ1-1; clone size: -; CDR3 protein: CASIAWANTEAFF; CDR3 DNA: TGTGCCAGCATCGCCTGGGCGAACACTGAAGCTTTCTTT
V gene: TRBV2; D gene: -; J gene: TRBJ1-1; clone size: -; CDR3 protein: CASTRNLGDTEAFF; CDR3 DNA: TGTGCCAGCACTCGGAACCTCGGGGACACTGAAGCTTTCTTT
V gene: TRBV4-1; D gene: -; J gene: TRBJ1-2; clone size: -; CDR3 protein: CASSQEVEIGYTF; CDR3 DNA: TGCGCCAGCAGCCAAGAAGTCGAAATAGGCTACACCTTC
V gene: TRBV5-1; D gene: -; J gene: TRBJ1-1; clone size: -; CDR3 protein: CASSLLARETGLGTEAFF; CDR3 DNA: TGCGCCAGCAGCTTGCTGGCCAGGGAAACTGGGTTGGGAACTGAAGCTTTCTTT
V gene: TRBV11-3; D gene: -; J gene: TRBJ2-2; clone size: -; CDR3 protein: CASSMHGELNTGELFF; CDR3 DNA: TGTGCCAGCAGTATGCACGGGGAACTCAACACCGGGGAGCTGTTTTTT
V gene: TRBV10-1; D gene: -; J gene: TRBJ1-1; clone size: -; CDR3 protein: CASSESRSLGAFF; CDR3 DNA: TGCGCCAGCAGTGAGTCGAGGTCTCTGGGGGCTTTCTTT
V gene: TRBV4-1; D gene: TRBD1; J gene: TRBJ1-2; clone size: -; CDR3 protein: CASSQGEGASNYGYTF; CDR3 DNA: TGCGCCAGCAGCCAAGGGGAGGGGGCGTCTAACTATGGCTACACCTTC
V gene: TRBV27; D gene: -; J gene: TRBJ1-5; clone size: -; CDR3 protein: CASSPSGQPQHF; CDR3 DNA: TGTGCCAGCAGCCCATCAGGGCAGCCCCAGCATTTT
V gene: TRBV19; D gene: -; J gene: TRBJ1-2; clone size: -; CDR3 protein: CASSLRAENYGYTF; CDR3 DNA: TGTGCCAGTAGTTTGAGGGCCGAAAACTATGGCTACACCTTC
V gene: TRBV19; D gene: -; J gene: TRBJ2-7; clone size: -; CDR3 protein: CASGQAAGRSYEQYF; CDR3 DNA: TGTGCCTCGGGACAGGCGGCCGGGAGGTCCTACGAGCAGTACTTC
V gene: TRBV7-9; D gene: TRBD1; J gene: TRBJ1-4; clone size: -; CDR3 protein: CASSLGAYRGVEREKLFF; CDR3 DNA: TGTGCCAGCAGCTTAGGAGCCTACAGGGGAGTCGAGCGCGAAAAACTGTTTTTT
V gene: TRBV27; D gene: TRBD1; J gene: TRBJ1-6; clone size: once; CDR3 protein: CASSLEGQYNSPLHF; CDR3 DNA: TGTGCCAGCAGTTTAGAGGGACAGTATAATTCACCCCTCCACTTT
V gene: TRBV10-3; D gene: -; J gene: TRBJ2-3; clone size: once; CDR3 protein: CAISERTDTQYF; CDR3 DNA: TGTGCCATCAGTGAGCGCACAGATACGCAGTATTTT
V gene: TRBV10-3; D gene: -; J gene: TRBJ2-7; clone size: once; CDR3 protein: CAISEPMADEQYF; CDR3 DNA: TGTGCCATCAGTGAGCCAATGGCGGACGAGCAGTACTTC
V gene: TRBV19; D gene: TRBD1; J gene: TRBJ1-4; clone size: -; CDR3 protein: CASGTGIREKLFF; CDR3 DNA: TGTGCCAGTGGGACAGGGATTCGCGAAAAACTGTTTTTT
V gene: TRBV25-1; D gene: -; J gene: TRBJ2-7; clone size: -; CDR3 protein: CASSPTGTAVSYEQYF; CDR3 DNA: TGTGCCAGCAGTCCAACGGGGACGGCCGTCTCCTACGAGCAGTACTTC
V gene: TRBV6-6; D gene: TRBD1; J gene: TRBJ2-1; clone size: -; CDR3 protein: CASSRGTGTYNEQFF; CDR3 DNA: TGTGCCAGCAGCCGAGGGACAGGGACCTACAATGAGCAGTTCTTC
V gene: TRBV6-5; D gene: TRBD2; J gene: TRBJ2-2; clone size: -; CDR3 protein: CASNPSGTGELFF; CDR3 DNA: TGTGCCAGCAACCCTAGCGGCACCGGGGAGCTGTTTTTT
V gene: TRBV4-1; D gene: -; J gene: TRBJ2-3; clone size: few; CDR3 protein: CASSLDSHQYF; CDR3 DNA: TGCGCCAGCAGCCTGGACTCCCACCAGTATTTT
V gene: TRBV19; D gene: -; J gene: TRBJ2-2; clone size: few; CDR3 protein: CASSIAGNGELFF; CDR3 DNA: TGTGCCAGTAGTATAGCCGGGAACGGGGAGCTGTTTTTT
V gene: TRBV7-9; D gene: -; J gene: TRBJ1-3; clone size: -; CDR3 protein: CASSPRGERGSGNTIYF; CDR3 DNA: TGTGCCAGCAGCCCACGTGGGGAGCGAGGCTCTGGAAACACCATATATTTT
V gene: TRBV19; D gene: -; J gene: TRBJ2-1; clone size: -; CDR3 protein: CASTKKSSYNEQFF; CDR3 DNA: TGTGCGAGTACGAAGAAAAGCTCCTACAATGAGCAGTTCTTC
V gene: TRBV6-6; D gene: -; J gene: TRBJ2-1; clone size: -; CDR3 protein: CASSHPGYREPHEQFF; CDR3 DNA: TGTGCCAGCAGCCACCCAGGCTACAGGGAACCTCATGAGCAGTTCTTC
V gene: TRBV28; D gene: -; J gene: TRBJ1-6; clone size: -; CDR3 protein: CASSSTGYNSPLHF; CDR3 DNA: TGTGCCAGCAGCTCAACAGGGTATAATTCACCCCTCCACTTT
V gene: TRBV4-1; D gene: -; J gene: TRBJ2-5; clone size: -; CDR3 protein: CASSPTEQGPQETQYF; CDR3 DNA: TGCGCCAGCAGCCCGACAGAGCAGGGTCCCCAAGAGACCCAGTACTTC
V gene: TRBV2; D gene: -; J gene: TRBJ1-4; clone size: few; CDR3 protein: CASSEERGDEKLFF; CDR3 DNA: TGTGCCAGCAGTGAGGAGAGAGGGGATGAAAAACTGTTTTTT
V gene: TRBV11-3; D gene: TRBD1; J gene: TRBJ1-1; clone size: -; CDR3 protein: CASSQGVNTEAFF; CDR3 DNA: TGTGCCAGCAGCCAGGGGGTGAACACTGAAGCTTTCTTT
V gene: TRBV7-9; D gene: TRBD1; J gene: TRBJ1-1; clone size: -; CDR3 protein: CASSHTLTGGGTEAFF; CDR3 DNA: TGTGCCAGCAGCCACACCCTCACAGGGGGTGGCACTGAAGCTTTCTTT
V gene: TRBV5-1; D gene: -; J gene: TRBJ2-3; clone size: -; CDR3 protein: CASSARGRGGDTQYF; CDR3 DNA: TGCGCCAGCAGCGCGAGGGGCAGGGGAGGAGATACGCAGTATTTT
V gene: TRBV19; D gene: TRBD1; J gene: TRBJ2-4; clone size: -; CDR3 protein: CASSTTDRVGNIQYF; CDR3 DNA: TGTGCCAGTAGCACCACGGACAGGGTTGGAAACATTCAGTACTTC
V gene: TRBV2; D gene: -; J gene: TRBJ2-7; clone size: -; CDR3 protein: CASRAGIEQYF; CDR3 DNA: TGTGCCAGCAGGGCCGGCATCGAGCAGTACTTC
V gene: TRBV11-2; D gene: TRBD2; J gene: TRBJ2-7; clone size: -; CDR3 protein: CASSPGLAYIGQYF; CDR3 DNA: TGTGCCAGCAGCCCTGGACTAGCCTATATCGGGCAGTACTTC
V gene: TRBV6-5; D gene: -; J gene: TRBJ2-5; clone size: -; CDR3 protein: CASSYTKGSRETQYF; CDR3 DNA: TGTGCCAGCAGTTACACAAAGGGGTCACGAGAGACCCAGTACTTC
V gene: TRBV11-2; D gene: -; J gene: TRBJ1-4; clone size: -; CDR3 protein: CASSLGGLPNEKLFF; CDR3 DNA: TGTGCCAGCAGCTTAGGGGGTCTACCTAATGAAAAACTGTTTTTT
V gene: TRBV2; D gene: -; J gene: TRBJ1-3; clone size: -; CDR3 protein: CASKLDSATGNTIYF; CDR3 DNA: TGTGCCAGCAAGCTTGACAGCGCAACTGGAAACACCATATATTTT
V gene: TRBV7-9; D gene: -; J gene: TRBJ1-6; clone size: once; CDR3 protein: CASSFNRENSPLHF; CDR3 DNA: TGTGCCAGCAGCTTTAACAGAGAAAATTCACCCCTCCACTTT
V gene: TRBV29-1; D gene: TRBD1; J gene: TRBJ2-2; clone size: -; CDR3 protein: CSVVSQGAGELFF; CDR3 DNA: TGCAGCGTTGTTTCCCAGGGGGCCGGGGAGCTGTTTTTT
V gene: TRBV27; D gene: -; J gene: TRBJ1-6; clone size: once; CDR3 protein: CASRPTGLWETPLHF; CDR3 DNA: TGTGCCAGCAGACCAACGGGACTCTGGGAGACACCCCTCCACTTT